These T cell receptor beta chains were read from a single sample in a study of T cell responses to AZD1222 COVID-19 vaccine. The assay was immunoSEQ multiplex PCR, and TCRdb's table has in-frame clones only and misses some. The sample yields tens of thousands of clones, about 94% seen once. Specimen: peripheral blood, collected 28 days after the second AZD1222 dose. These receptors all come from an adult who received the AZD1222 COVID-19 vaccine. The CDR3 runs from the conserved cysteine through the conserved F or W. The D gene is left open where the match is weak.

v_gene	j_gene	d_gene	CDR3aa
TRBV7-2	TRBJ1-3	TRBD1	CASSSGQGGNTIYF
TRBV28	TRBJ1-5	NA	CASSLLWGASNQPQHF
TRBV6-2/TRBV6-3	TRBJ1-2	TRBD1	CASSYSGTGAGYGYTF
TRBV6-5	TRBJ1-3	NA	CASSPLMTSGNTIYF
TRBV19	TRBJ2-1	NA	CASSTLGRDEQFF
TRBV4-3	TRBJ2-1	TRBD1	CASSQDGGQEHNEQFF
TRBV11-3	TRBJ1-5	NA	CASSSKDRNDQPQHF
TRBV18	TRBJ1-2	NA	CASSPGDANYGYTF
TRBV4-1	TRBJ2-7	NA	CASSQSHGYEQYF
TRBV5-1	TRBJ2-1	NA	CASSLMGGSYNEQFF
TRBV7-2	TRBJ2-1	NA	CASSGRLRRINEQFF
TRBV4-1	TRBJ1-2	NA	CASSQDLGYGYTF
TRBV5-8	TRBJ1-2	TRBD1	CASSFGQGAGGYTF
TRBV4-1	TRBJ1-2	TRBD1	CASSLKPGTASNYGYTF